The 7 T cell receptor beta chains in this list originate from one sample, sequenced in a study of blood T cell repertoires in COVID-19. Profiled with immunoSEQ multiplex PCR; TCRdb holds only in-frame clones, not every one. The sample has 200,000 to 250,000 clones, over 75% seen once. Sequencing input: PBMCs or T cells enriched from blood (not recorded which). These receptors came from a woman in her 30s who had been exposed to COVID-19.

The V call is TRBV11-2, the J call TRBJ1-5; TRBD1 might be the D (6 bases). The germline V gene encodes CDR1 SGHAT and CDR2 FQNNGV. The V end lost 5 bases, the J end lost 6 bases, and 14 bases lay between the germline ends. The CDR3 extends over 14 amino acids. The CDR3 reads CASSLTGSGQPQHF. CDR3 sequence (DNA): TGTGCCAGCAGCCTAACAGGGAGCGGTCAGCCCCAGCATTTT.

Notes on this clone: Other DNA sequences in the sample encode the same CDR3. This chain uses TRBV5-1 with TRBJ2-5, with D uncertain. Germline CDR1 reads SGHRS; CDR2 reads YFSETQ. The CDR3 runs 13 residues. The germline V and J ends were trimmed by 0 bases and 3 bases, with 6 bases remaining between them. In DNA form, the CDR3 reads TGCGCCAGCAGCTTGGCCTTAGAAGAGACCCAGTACTTC. Translating it yields CASSLALEETQYF.

This CDR3 reads CASSLYLAGDETQYF. CDR3 bases: TGTGCCAGCAGTTTATACCTAGCGGGAGACGAGACCCAGTACTTC. The J gene is TRBJ2-5, the V gene TRBV28; 10 bases are a match to TRBD2. Germline CDR1 is MDHEN and CDR2 is SYDVKM. J was trimmed by 5 bases and V by 1 base; bases with no gene match: 4. The CDR3 length is 15 residues. The full variable domain, in which reference TRBV28 and TRBJ2-5 provide the parts outside the CDR3, is DVKVTQSSRYLVKRTGEKVFLECVQDMDHENMFWYRQDPGLGLRLIYFSYDVKMKEKGDIPEGYSVSREKKERFSLILESASTNQTSMYLCASSLYLAGDETQYFGPGTRLLVL.

V and J are TRBV29-1 and TRBJ2-7; 10 bases match TRBD2. CDR3 size: 14 residues. Trimming removed 0 bases from V and 6 bases from J; junction bases left unmatched: 5. Germline V gene data show CDR1 as SQVTM and CDR2 as ANQGSEA. The CDR3 sequence is CSVEDSGRAFEQYF. The CDR3 DNA reads TGCAGCGTTGAAGACAGCGGGAGGGCCTTCGAGCAGTACTTC.

The gene calls are TRBV6-2 or TRBV6-3 and TRBJ2-4; D is possibly TRBD1 (6 bases). The CDR3 sequence is 17 residues long. Trimming shortened V by 4 bases and J by 0 bases, and 16 bases separated the two germline ends. Germline assignment: CDR1 MNHEY and CDR2 SVGEGT. CDR3 nucleotide sequence: TGTGCCAGCAGTTTCCAGGGGCGGGTTCTAGCCAAAAACATTCAGTACTTC. It codes for CASSFQGRVLAKNIQYF.

This clone was recorded once. The rearrangement joins TRBV7-9 to TRBJ2-7; D is unresolved. Deletions cut 7 bases from V and 1 base from J, with 17 bases between. In germline, CDR1 is SEHNR, CDR2 FQNEAQ (reference sequence). The CDR3 covers 15 residues. CDR3 loop: CASTIPRVGSYEQYF. As DNA, the CDR3 is TGTGCCAGCACCATACCCCGGGTCGGATCCTACGAGCAGTACTTC.

Only a few counts were recorded for this clone. V gene TRBV7-2 combines with J gene TRBJ1-5, with TRBD1 as a possible D gene (5 bases). Looked up from germline, CDR1 is SGHTA and CDR2 is FQGNSA. Trimming pared 5 bases from V and 3 bases from J, leaving 14 bases between. The CDR3 consists of 15 residues. In nucleotides, the CDR3 is TGTGCCAGCAGCCCCGGGACTTCCCTCAATCAGCCCCAGCATTTT. This encodes CASSPGTSLNQPQHF. Using reference TRBV7-2 and TRBJ1-5 for the parts outside the CDR3, the full variable domain is GAGVSQSPSNKVTEKGKDVELRCDPISGHTALYWYRQSLGQGLEFLIYFQGNSAPDKSGLPSDRFSAERTGGSVSTLTIQRTQQEDSAVYLCASSPGTSLNQPQHFGDGTRLSIL.